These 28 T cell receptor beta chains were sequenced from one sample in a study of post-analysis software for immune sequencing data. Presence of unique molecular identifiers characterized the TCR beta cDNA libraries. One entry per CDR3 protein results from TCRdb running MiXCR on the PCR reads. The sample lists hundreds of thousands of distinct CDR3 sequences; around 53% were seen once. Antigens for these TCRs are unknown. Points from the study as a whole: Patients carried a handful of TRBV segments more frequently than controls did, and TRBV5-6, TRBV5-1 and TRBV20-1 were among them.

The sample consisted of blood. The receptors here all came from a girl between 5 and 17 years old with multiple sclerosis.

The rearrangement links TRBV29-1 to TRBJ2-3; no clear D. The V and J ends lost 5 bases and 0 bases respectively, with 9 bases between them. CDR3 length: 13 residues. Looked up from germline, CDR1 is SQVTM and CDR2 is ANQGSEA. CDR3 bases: TGCAGCGTTACGCCGGGCAGCACAGATACGCAGTATTTT. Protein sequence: CSVTPGSTDTQYF.

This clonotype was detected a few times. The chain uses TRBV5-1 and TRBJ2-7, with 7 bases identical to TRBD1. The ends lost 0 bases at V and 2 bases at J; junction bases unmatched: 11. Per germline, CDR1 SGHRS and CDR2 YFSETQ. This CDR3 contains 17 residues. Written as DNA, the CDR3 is TGCGCCAGCAGCTTGGGACAGGGTCTGCATTTAGCCTACGAGCAGTACTTC. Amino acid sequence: CASSLGQGLHLAYEQYF.

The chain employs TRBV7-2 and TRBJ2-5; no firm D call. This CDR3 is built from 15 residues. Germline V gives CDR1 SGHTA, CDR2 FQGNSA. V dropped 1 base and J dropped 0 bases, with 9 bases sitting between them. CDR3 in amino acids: CASSLGRSHQETQYF. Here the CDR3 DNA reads TGTGCCAGCAGCTTAGGTCGCAGTCACCAAGAGACCCAGTACTTC. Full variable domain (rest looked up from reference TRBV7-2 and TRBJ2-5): GAGVSQSPSNKVTEKGKDVELRCDPISGHTALYWYRQSLGQGLEFLIYFQGNSAPDKSGLPSDRFSAERTGGSVSTLTIQRTQQEDSAVYLCASSLGRSHQETQYFGPGTRLLVL.

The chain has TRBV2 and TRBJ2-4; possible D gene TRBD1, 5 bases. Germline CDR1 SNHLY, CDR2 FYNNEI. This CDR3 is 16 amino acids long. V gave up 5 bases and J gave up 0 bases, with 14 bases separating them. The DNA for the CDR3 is TGTGCCAGCAGTCCCCGGACATTACTAGCCAAAAACATTCAGTACTTC. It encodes CASSPRTLLAKNIQYF.

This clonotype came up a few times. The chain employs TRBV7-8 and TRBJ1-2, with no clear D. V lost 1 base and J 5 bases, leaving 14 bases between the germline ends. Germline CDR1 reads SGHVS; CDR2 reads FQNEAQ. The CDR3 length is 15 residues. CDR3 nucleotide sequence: TGTGCCAGCAGCTTAGGGGCAGGATTTTTTTATGGCTACACCTTC. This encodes CASSLGAGFFYGYTF.

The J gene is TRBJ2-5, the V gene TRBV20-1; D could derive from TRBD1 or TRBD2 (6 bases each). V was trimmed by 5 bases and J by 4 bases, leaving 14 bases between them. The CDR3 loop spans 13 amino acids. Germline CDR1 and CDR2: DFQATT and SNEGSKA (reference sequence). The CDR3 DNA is TGCAGTGCTGGACTAACAGGGAGAGAGACCCAGTACTTC. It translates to CSAGLTGRETQYF.

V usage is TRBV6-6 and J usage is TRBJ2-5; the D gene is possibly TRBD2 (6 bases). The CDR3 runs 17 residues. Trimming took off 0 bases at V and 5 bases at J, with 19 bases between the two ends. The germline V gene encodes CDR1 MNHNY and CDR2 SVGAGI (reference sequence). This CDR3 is CASSYSMERGGSETQYF. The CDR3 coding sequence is TGTGCCAGCAGTTACTCGATGGAAAGGGGAGGCTCGGAGACCCAGTACTTC.

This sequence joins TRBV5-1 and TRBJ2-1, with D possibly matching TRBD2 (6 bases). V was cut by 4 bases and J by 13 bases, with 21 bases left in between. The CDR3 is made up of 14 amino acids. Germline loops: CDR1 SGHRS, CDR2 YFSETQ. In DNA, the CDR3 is TGCGCCAGCAGCAGGGGACTGGACCATCTCCCACAGTTCTTC. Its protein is CASSRGLDHLPQFF.

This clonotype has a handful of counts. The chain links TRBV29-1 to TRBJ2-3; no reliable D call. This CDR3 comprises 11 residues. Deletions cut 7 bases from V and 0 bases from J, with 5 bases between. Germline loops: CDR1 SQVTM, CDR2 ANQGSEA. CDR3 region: CSATSTDTQYF. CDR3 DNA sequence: TGCAGCGCCACGAGCACAGATACGCAGTATTTT.

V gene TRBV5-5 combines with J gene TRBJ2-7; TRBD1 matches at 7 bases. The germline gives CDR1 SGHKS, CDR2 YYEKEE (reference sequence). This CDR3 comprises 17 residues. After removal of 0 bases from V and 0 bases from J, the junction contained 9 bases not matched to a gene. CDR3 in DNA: TGTGCCAGCAGCTTGGGGCCGGGACAGCGAATCTCCTACGAGCAGTACTTC. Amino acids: CASSLGPGQRISYEQYF. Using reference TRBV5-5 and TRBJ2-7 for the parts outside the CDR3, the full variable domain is DAGVTQSPTHLIKTRGQQVTLRCSPISGHKSVSWYQQVLGQGPQFIFQYYEKEERGRGNFPDRFSARQFPNYSSELNVNALLLGDSALYLCASSLGPGQRISYEQYFGPGTRLTVT.

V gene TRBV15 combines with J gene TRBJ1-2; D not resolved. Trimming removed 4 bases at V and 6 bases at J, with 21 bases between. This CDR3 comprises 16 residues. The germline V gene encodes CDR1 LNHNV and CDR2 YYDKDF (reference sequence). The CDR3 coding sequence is TGTGCCACCAGCACGGACCGGGAAAGGCGGAGGAATGGCTACACCTTC. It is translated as CATSTDRERRRNGYTF.

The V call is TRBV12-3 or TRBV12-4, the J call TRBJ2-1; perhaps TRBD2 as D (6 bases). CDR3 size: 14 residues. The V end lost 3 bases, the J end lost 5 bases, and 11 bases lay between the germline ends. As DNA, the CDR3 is TGTGCCAGCAGTTTCGGGAGTCCCAACAATGAGCAGTTCTTC. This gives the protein CASSFGSPNNEQFF.

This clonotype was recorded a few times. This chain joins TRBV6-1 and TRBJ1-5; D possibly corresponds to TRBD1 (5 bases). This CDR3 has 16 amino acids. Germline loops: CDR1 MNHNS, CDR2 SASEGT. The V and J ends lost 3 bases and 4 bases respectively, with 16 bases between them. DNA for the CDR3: TGTGCCAGCAGTGATGGGGGGGTTTTTGGGAATCAGCCCCAGCATTTT. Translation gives CASSDGGVFGNQPQHF.

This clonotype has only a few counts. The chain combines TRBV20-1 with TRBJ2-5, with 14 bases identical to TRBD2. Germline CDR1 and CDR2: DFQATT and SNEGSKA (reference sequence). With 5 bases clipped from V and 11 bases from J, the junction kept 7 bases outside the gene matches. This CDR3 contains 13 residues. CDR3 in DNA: TGCAGTGCTCCGACTAGCGGGAGGGGTGAGCAGTACTTC. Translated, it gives CSAPTSGRGEQYF.

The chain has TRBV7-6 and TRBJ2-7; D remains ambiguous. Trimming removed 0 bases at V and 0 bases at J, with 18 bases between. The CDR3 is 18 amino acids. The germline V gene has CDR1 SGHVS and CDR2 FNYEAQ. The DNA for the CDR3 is TGTGCCAGCAGCTTAGCGCGGAAAGTAGGGAACTACTCCTACGAGCAGTACTTC. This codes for CASSLARKVGNYSYEQYF.

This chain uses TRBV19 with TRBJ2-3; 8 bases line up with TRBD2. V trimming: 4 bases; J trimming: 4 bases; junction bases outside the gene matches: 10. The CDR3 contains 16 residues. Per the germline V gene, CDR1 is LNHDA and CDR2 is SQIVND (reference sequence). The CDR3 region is CASSTLGAGEADTQYF. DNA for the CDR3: TGTGCCAGTAGTACTTTAGGAGCGGGAGAGGCAGATACGCAGTATTTT.

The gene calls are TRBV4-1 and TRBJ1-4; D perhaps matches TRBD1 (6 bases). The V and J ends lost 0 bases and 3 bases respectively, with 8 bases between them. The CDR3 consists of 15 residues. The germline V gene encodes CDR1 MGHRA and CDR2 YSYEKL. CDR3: CASSQERGSNEKLFF. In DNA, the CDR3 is TGCGCCAGCAGCCAAGAAAGGGGGTCTAATGAAAAACTGTTTTTT.

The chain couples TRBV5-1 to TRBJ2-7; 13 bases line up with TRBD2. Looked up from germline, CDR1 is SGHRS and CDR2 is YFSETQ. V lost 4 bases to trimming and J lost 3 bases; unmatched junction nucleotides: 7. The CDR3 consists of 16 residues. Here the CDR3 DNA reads TGCGCCAGCAGCCTCGGGGGACTAGCGGGGTTCTACGAGCAGTACTTC. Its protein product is CASSLGGLAGFYEQYF.

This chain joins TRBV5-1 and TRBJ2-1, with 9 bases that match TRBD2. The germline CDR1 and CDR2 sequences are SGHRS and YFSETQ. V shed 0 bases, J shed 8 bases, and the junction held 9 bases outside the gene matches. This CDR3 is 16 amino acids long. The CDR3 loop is CASSLAAGGLVDEQFF. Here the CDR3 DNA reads TGCGCCAGCAGCTTGGCGGCGGGAGGGCTCGTGGATGAGCAGTTCTTC. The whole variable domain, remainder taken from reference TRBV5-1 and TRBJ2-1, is KAGVTQTPRYLIKTRGQQVTLSCSPISGHRSVSWYQQTPGQGLQFLFEYFSETQRNKGNFPGRFSGRQFSNSRSEMNVSTLELGDSALYLCASSLAAGGLVDEQFFGPGTRLTVL.

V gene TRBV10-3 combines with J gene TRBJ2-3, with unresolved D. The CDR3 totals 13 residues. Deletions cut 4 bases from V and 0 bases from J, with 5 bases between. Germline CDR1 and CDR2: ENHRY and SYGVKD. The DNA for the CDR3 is TGTGCCATCAGTGGAGTAAGCACAGATACGCAGTATTTT. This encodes CAISGVSTDTQYF.

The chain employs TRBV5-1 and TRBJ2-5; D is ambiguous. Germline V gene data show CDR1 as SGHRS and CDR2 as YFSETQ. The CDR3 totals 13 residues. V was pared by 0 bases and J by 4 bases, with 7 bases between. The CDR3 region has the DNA TGCGCCAGCAGCTTGGCCTTTCCAGAGACCCAGTACTTC. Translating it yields CASSLAFPETQYF.

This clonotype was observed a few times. This CDR3 reads CASSRRTDNSPLHF. The CDR3 coding sequence is TGTGCCAGCAGTCGACGGACCGACAATTCACCCCTCCACTTT. This chain connects TRBV12-3 or TRBV12-4 to TRBJ1-6; D uncertain. V lost 5 bases and J 7 bases, leaving 12 bases between the germline ends. The CDR3 spans 14 residues.

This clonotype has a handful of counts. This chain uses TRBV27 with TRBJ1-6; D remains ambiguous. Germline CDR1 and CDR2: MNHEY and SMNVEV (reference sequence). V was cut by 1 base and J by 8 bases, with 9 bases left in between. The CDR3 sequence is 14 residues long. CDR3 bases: TGTGCCAGCAGTTTATGGTTTCGGGATTCACCCCTCCACTTT. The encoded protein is CASSLWFRDSPLHF.

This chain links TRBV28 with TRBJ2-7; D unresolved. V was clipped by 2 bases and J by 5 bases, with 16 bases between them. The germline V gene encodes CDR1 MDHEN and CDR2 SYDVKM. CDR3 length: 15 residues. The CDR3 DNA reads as TGTGCCAGCAGTTTAGGTGGGCCCTCTTCTCACGAGCAGTACTTC. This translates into CASSLGGPSSHEQYF. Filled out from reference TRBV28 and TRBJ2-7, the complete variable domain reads DVKVTQSSRYLVKRTGEKVFLECVQDMDHENMFWYRQDPGLGLRLIYFSYDVKMKEKGDIPEGYSVSREKKERFSLILESASTNQTSMYLCASSLGGPSSHEQYFGPGTRLTVT.

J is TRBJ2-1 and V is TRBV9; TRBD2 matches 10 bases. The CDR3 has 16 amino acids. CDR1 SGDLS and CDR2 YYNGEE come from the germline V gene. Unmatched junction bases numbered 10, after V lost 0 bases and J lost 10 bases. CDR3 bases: TGTGCCAGCAGCGTAGGCCGGCTAGCGGGAGATTGGGAGCAGTTCTTC. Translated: CASSVGRLAGDWEQFF.

In DNA form, the CDR3 reads TGTGCCAGCAGTGAGCAGGGGGAAATAAATCAGCCCCAGCATTTT. As protein: CASSEQGEINQPQHF. This chain links TRBV2 with TRBJ1-5; TRBD1 agrees at 7 bases. The V gene's germline CDR1 is SNHLY and CDR2 FYNNEI. This CDR3 has 15 amino acids. Trimming removed 3 bases from V and 4 bases from J; junction bases left unmatched: 6.

The DNA for the CDR3 is TGTGCCAGCAGTCCGTACCAGGGGGGACAGCAGCCCCAGCATTTT. This gives the protein CASSPYQGGQQPQHF. V and J are TRBV6-5 and TRBJ1-5; TRBD1 matches 7 bases. Per the germline V gene, CDR1 is MNHEY and CDR2 is SVGAGI. The CDR3 totals 15 residues. The junction had 11 bases not matched to a gene; V was cut back by 5 bases and J by 7 bases.

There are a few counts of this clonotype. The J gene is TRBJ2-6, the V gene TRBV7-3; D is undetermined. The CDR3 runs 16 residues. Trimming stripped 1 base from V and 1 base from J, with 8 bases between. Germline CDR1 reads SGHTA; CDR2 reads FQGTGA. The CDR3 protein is CASSLSGVSGANVLTF. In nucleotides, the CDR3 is TGTGCCAGCAGCTTAAGTGGCGTTTCTGGGGCCAACGTCCTGACTTTC.